This T cell receptor (beta chain) was recovered during a study of blood T cell repertoires in COVID-19. In the study overall: Acute-phase and convalescent COVID-19 samples originated in the United States, Italy and Spain. PBMCs, B-cell-depleted T cells, or T cells provided the cDNA or gDNA that made up the material.

The ends were cut back, 1 base at V and 6 bases at J, with 16 bases in the middle. The CDR3 runs to 15 residues. Germline V gives CDR1 SGHNT, CDR2 YYREEE (reference sequence). Authors' analysis steps: Amplifying reference gene primers gave estimates of nucleated cell counts. Clones were read by immunoSEQ multiplex PCR, and TCRdb kept only the in-frame ones, dropping some. Clone size and V and J calls were adopted from that table, with D and trimming inferred from the DNA. This table has 150,000 to 200,000 clones, around 90% appearing once. Sequencing input: peripheral blood. This clonotype was obtained from a man aged 45-60 years with acute or convalescent COVID-19. The chain couples TRBV5-4 to TRBJ1-1; D is undetermined. In nucleotides, the CDR3 is TGTGCCAGCAGCTTGCCGGTCGCGGCCTCGGCTGAAGCTTTCTTT. This encodes CASSLPVAASAEAFF.